These T cell receptor beta chains were read from a single sample in a study of blood T cell repertoires in COVID-19. Data came from immunoSEQ multiplex PCR; TCRdb stores just in-frame clones and leaves some out. The sample includes approximately 55,000 clones, about four fifths of them seen just once. The source material was peripheral blood. The receptors were gathered from a man aged 30-40 years with COVID-19, enrolled during active disease. Both conserved end residues are part of each CDR3. A D gene is named only where the DNA matches it firmly. The size entry is marked missing in some rows and otherwise reads once, few, many or a size class.

TRBJ1-4 | NA | TRBD1 | TRBV6-5 | TGTGCCAGCAGGGGGACAGGGGAAGAAAAACTGTTTTTT | CASRGTGEEKLFF
TRBJ2-1 | NA | TRBD2 | TRBV27 | TGTGCCAGCAGGATTAGCGGGGGCGTGCACAATGAGCAGTTCTTC | CASRISGGVHNEQFF
TRBJ2-5 | NA | TRBD2 | TRBV28 | TGTGCCAGCAGCGGAGCGGGGGCTAAGCAAGAGACCCAGTACTTC | CASSGAGAKQETQYF
TRBJ1-2 | NA | NA | TRBV29-1 | TGCAGCGTGGCGCCGGGGATCTCAGCTAACTATGGCTACACCTTC | CSVAPGISANYGYTF
TRBJ1-5 | once | NA | TRBV12-3/TRBV12-4 | TGTGCCAGCAGTTTTTATAATCAGCCCCAGCATTTT | CASSFYNQPQHF
TRBJ1-5 | NA | NA | TRBV13 | TGTGCCAGCAGGAACTCGGAGGGCAATCAGCCCCAGCATTTT | CASRNSEGNQPQHF
TRBJ2-5 | NA | TRBD2 | TRBV18 | TGTGCCAGCTCACTAGGACTAGCGGGAGAGGGAGAGACCCAGTACTTC | CASSLGLAGEGETQYF
TRBJ2-2 | NA | NA | TRBV5-4 | TGTGCCAGCAGCTTAGGCGGGGATAGGGCCGGGGAGCTGTTTTTT | CASSLGGDRAGELFF
TRBJ1-2 | NA | TRBD1 | TRBV10-2 | TGCGCCAGCAGTGAGCCCACGATGGACAGGACAAACTATGGCTACACCTTC | CASSEPTMDRTNYGYTF
TRBJ1-2 | NA | NA | TRBV6-2/TRBV6-3 | TGTGCCAGCAGTTTGTTCGGGAGGGGAACTAACTATGGCTACACCTTC | CASSLFGRGTNYGYTF
TRBJ2-3 | NA | NA | TRBV30 | TGTGCCTGGAACACCCAATTAAGCACAGATACGCAGTATTTT | CAWNTQLSTDTQYF
TRBJ2-7 | NA | NA | TRBV7-3 | TGTGCCAGCAGCCCAACGCCAGGCTCCTACGAGCAGTACTTC | CASSPTPGSYEQYF
TRBJ2-7 | NA | NA | TRBV28 | TGTGCCAGCAAGACCGGGTCCTACGAGCAGTACTTC | CASKTGSYEQYF
TRBJ2-3 | NA | TRBD1 | TRBV7-9 | TGTGCCAGCAGCTTAGGGACAGGAAGGAGACGGACAGATACGCAGTATTTT | CASSLGTGRRRTDTQYF
TRBJ1-1 | NA | NA | TRBV19 | TGTGCCAGTAGTCCGGTTCAGAACACTGAAGCTTTCTTT | CASSPVQNTEAFF
TRBJ2-5 | NA | TRBD2 | TRBV30 | TGTGCCTGGAGACTAGCGGGGGGGGACGGGACCCAGTACTTC | CAWRLAGGDGTQYF
TRBJ2-3 | NA | NA | TRBV7-9 | TGTGCCAGCAGCTCGGTACTAGGAAGCACAGATACGCAGTATTTT | CASSSVLGSTDTQYF
TRBJ2-7 | once | TRBD1 | TRBV11-2 | TGTGCCAGCAGCCCCTGGGACAGTAATACCTACGAGCAGTACTTC | CASSPWDSNTYEQYF
TRBJ1-1 | NA | TRBD1 | TRBV10-3 | TGTGCCATCAGTGAAACAGGGGGCAAGGACACTGAAGCTTTCTTT | CAISETGGKDTEAFF
TRBJ2-2 | NA | TRBD2 | TRBV11-2 | TGTGCCAGCAGCTTAGCGGGGGGGACCACCGGGGAGCTGTTTTTT | CASSLAGGTTGELFF
TRBJ2-1 | NA | TRBD1 | TRBV5-1 | TGCGCCAGCAGCCTTACCGGGACAGGGGAAAATGAGCAGTTCTTC | CASSLTGTGENEQFF
TRBJ2-7 | NA | NA | TRBV5-6 | TGTGCCAGCAGCTACTCGTTGATAGCAGCGAGTGGGCAGTACTTC | CASSYSLIAASGQYF
TRBJ2-7 | once | TRBD2 | TRBV28 | TGTGCCAGCAGTTTATTAGCGGGAGACAGCCAAAGCTACGAGCAGTACTTC | CASSLLAGDSQSYEQYF
TRBJ2-3 | NA | TRBD2 | TRBV18 | TGTGCCAGCTCACCACAGACACTAGCGCCTCCGGATACGCAGTATTTT | CASSPQTLAPPDTQYF
TRBJ2-1 | once | TRBD2 | TRBV5-6 | TGTGCCAGCAGCGTTGGGGCGGGAGGCACCTACAATGAGCAGTTCTTC | CASSVGAGGTYNEQFF